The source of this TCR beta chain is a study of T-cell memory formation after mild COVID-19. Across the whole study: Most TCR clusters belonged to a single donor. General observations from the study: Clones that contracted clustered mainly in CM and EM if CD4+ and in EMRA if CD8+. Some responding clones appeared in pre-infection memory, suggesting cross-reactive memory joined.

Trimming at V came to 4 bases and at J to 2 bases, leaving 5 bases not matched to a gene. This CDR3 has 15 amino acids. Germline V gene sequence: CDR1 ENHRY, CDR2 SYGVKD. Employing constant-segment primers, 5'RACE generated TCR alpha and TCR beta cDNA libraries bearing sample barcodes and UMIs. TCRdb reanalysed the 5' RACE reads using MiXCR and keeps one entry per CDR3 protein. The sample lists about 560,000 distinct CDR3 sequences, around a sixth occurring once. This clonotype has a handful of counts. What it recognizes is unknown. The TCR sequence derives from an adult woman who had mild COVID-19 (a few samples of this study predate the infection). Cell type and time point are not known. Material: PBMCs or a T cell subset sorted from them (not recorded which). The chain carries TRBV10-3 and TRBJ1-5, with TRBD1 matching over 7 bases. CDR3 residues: CAISADRVGNQPQHF. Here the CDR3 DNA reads TGTGCCATCAGTGCCGACAGGGTTGGCAATCAGCCCCAGCATTTT.